These 26 T cell receptor beta chains came from one sample sequenced in a study of T cells generated in artificial thymic organoids (dated 2017 in TCRdb). The library was built by means of 5' RACE. Sequencing instrument: Illumina MiSeq. TCRalpha and TCRbeta libraries were amplified separately by semi-nested PCR with Advantage 2 and reverse primers in the TRAC or TRBC constant regions. TCRdb passed the public sequencing reads through fastp at Q25 and MiXCR, retaining productive beta sequences. Identical CDR3 protein sequences are pooled into one entry, listed with their most common genes and DNA. The sample includes more than 8,000 distinct CDR3 sequences, with approximately 16% observed a single time. Roughly 1.4% of the sample lies in the top ten. The material sequenced was naive CD8+ T cells from the thymus. The intended sense of this specimen's cell subset or site label: CD3+TCRalphabeta+CD8SP T cells; for blood, CD45RO-CCR7+ naive CD8+ T cells. The receptors originated from a human donor who gave cord blood stem cells for thymic organoid culture, a cardiac surgery patient who gave postnatal thymus, or a blood donor (not recorded which).

About this clonotype itself: A much more abundant neighbour one base away suggests this may be a read error. The V and J genes are TRBV29-1 and TRBJ1-3; the D is unclear. Trimming pared 4 bases from V and 3 bases from J, leaving 13 bases between. This CDR3 spans 14 amino acids. CDR1 is SQVTM, CDR2 ANQGSEA, per germline. CDR3 sequence reads: CSVVQDPFGNTIYF. The CDR3 region has the DNA TGCAGCGTTGTTCAAGACCCCTTTGGAAACACCATATATTTT.

Comments on this clonotype: A much larger clone sits a single nucleotide away, making a read error possible. This CDR3 reads CASSPPYQSSTDTQYF. As DNA, the CDR3 is TGTGCCAGCAGCCCACCCTACCAGTCGAGCACAGATACGCAGTATTTT. This rearrangement joins TRBV7-9 to TRBJ2-3; D is unclear. The germline V gene has CDR1 SEHNR and CDR2 FQNEAQ (reference sequence). The V and J ends lost 5 bases and 0 bases respectively, with 15 bases between them. This CDR3 spans 16 amino acids.

This clonotype is medium-sized (0.01 to 0.1%). The chain uses TRBV6-2 or TRBV6-3 and TRBJ2-7, with a possible D match to TRBD2 (6 bases). Germline lookup yields CDR1 MNHEY and CDR2 SVGEGT. The CDR3 totals 17 residues. The V gene lost 0 bases and the J gene lost 5 bases, with 20 bases spanning the gap. CDR3 amino acids: CASSYSSLTGVYNEQYF. The DNA for the CDR3 is TGTGCCAGCAGTTACTCCTCCCTCACGGGAGTTTATAACGAGCAGTACTTC.

This clonotype occurred once. This chain connects TRBV5-1 to TRBJ1-1; possible D gene TRBD1, 6 bases. Germline V gene data show CDR1 as SGHRS and CDR2 as YFSETQ. The CDR3 length is 13 residues. Trimming left V 2 bases short and J 4 bases short, with 9 bases between. For the CDR3, the DNA is TGCGCCAGCAGCTTAACGGACAGCACTGAAGCTTTCTTT. Translation gives CASSLTDSTEAFF.

About this clonotype itself: This may stem from a read error, because a much larger clone lies one nucleotide away. This chain joins TRBV7-2 and TRBJ2-7; no clear D gene. In germline, CDR1 is SGHTA, CDR2 FQGNSA. This CDR3 has 11 residues. CDR3 region: CASNLGPEQYF. The CDR3 nucleotides are TGTGCCAGCAACTTAGGACCCGAGCAGTACTTC.

About this clonotype: This may come from a read error, since a much larger clone is one base off. The chain links TRBV11-2 to TRBJ2-1; D is perhaps TRBD2 (6 bases). The CDR3 totals 15 residues. Germline CDR1 is SGHAT and CDR2 is FQNNGV. The V end lost 5 bases, the J end lost 12 bases, and 23 bases lay between the germline ends. The CDR3: CASSLLALGQSGQFF. CDR3 bases: TGTGCCAGCAGCCTACTAGCCCTGGGGCAGAGTGGGCAGTTCTTC.

The chain joins TRBV5-4 to TRBJ2-1, with a possible D match to TRBD1 (7 bases). V lost 1 base to trimming and J lost 4 bases, with 18 bases between them. Germline V gene sequence: CDR1 SGHNT, CDR2 YYREEE (reference sequence). This CDR3 has 17 amino acids. The CDR3 spells CASSLFFGQGGYNEQFF. In nucleotides, the CDR3 is TGTGCCAGCAGCTTGTTTTTCGGGCAGGGGGGATACAATGAGCAGTTCTTC. Full variable domain (remainder filled in from reference TRBV5-4 and TRBJ2-1): ETGVTQSPTHLIKTRGQQVTLRCSSQSGHNTVSWYQQALGQGPQFIFQYYREEENGRGNFPPRFSGLQFPNYSSELNVNALELDDSALYLCASSLFFGQGGYNEQFFGPGTRLTVL.

In its sample, this clonotype was seen once. V usage is TRBV3-1 and J usage is TRBJ2-5; a weak D match, TRBD2 (6 bases). The V gene lost 3 bases and the J gene lost 2 bases, with 16 bases spanning the gap. Germline V gene data show CDR1 as LGHDT and CDR2 as YNNKEL (reference sequence). The CDR3 is made up of 16 amino acids. This CDR3 reads CASSQGVLASQETQYF. CDR3 coding DNA: TGTGCCAGCAGCCAGGGAGTGCTAGCGTCTCAAGAGACCCAGTACTTC.

Worth noting for this clonotype: A junction boundary mismatches the germline segment, possibly from a read error. The V and J genes are TRBV7-9 and TRBJ1-2; D call uncertain. Germline CDR1 reads SEHNR; CDR2 reads FQNEAQ (reference sequence). This CDR3 is built from 11 residues. CDR3 sequence (DNA): TGCACCAGCAGTCAAGGCTATGGCTACACCTTC. Residues: CTSSQGYGYTF.

This clonotype is medium-sized in the sample. The chain links TRBV27 to TRBJ1-1; D remains unclear. The germline V gene has CDR1 MNHEY and CDR2 SMNVEV (reference sequence). The CDR3 is 13 residues long. Trimming shortened V by 5 bases and J by 7 bases, and 14 bases separated the two germline ends. DNA for the CDR3: TGTGCCAGCAGTCCGGTCCGGGCCTATGAAGCTTTCTTT. As protein: CASSPVRAYEAFF.

This clonotype was counted many times. The CDR3 coding sequence is TGTGCCATCAGTGAGTCGAGGAATCTACGCACCGGGGAGCTGTTTTTT. It yields the protein CAISESRNLRTGELFF. This chain uses TRBV10-3 with TRBJ2-2; D is unresolved. This CDR3 is built from 16 residues. V was shortened by 0 bases and J by 4 bases, with 12 bases between the two germline ends. Germline values: CDR1 ENHRY, CDR2 SYGVKD.

The chain combines TRBV5-1 with TRBJ2-3; D assignment may be TRBD1 or TRBD2 (5 bases each). CDR3 size: 16 residues. Trimming cost V 2 bases and J 0 bases, with 13 bases left between them. Germline-derived CDR1 and CDR2 are SGHRS and YFSETQ. This CDR3 reads CASSLKWDESTDTQYF. CDR3 DNA: TGCGCCAGCAGCTTAAAATGGGACGAAAGCACAGATACGCAGTATTTT.

By sample fraction, this clonotype is medium-sized. The gene calls are TRBV20-1 and TRBJ2-3; D uncertain. This CDR3 region has 10 residues. V was cut by 5 bases and J by 6 bases, with 6 bases left in between. The germline CDR1 and CDR2 sequences are DFQATT and SNEGSKA (reference sequence). In nucleotides, the CDR3 is TGCAGTGCTGCGAGGGATACGCAGTATTTT. Residues: CSAARDTQYF.

This clonotype has only a few counts. The J gene is TRBJ2-1, the V gene TRBV2, with 8 bases fitting TRBD1. The V segment lost 8 bases and the J segment 2 bases; nucleotides outside the gene matches: 11. This CDR3 has 16 amino acids. Germline assignment: CDR1 SNHLY and CDR2 FYNNEI. The CDR3: CASWAPQGATYNEQFF. For the CDR3, the DNA is TGTGCCAGCTGGGCCCCCCAGGGGGCTACCTACAATGAGCAGTTCTTC.

J is TRBJ2-1 and V is TRBV10-3; 11 bases are a match to TRBD1. The V and J ends lost 10 bases and 8 bases, in that order; junction bases with no gene match: 7. Germline assignment: CDR1 ENHRY and CDR2 SYGVKD. This CDR3 spans 13 amino acids. CDR3 sequence (DNA): TGTGCCACGAGGACAGGGGGCATTTATGAGCAGTTCTTC. Protein sequence: CATRTGGIYEQFF.

This clonotype rates as medium-sized. The chain carries TRBV15 and TRBJ2-2; no clear D gene. The CDR3 sequence is 15 residues long. Germline CDR1 LNHNV, CDR2 YYDKDF (reference sequence). V was cut by 3 bases and J by 2 bases, with 10 bases left in between. The DNA of the CDR3 is TGTGCCACCAGCAGTGTTAGGGAAAACACCGGGGAGCTGTTTTTT. This gives the protein CATSSVRENTGELFF.

This clonotype is categorized as medium-sized. This rearrangement joins TRBV2 to TRBJ2-3; D not resolved. This CDR3 comprises 12 residues. Trimming cost V 3 bases and J 6 bases, with 7 bases left between them. Germline CDR1 is SNHLY and CDR2 is FYNNEI. Written as DNA, the CDR3 is TGTGCCAGCAGTGAGTTCAGGGATACGCAGTATTTT. It codes for CASSEFRDTQYF.

This clonotype counts as medium-sized. The chain uses TRBV28 and TRBJ1-2, with D possibly TRBD1 on 6 matching bases. CDR1 and CDR2 (germline): MDHEN, SYDVKM. This CDR3 is built from 12 residues. V lost 6 bases and J lost 6, with 11 bases in between. The CDR3 nucleotides are TGTGCCAGCAGCGACACAGGGAATGGCTACACCTTC. Its protein is CASSDTGNGYTF.

This clonotype has at least ten counts. The rearrangement uses TRBV4-1 and TRBJ2-1; TRBD2 agrees at 7 bases. This CDR3 has 18 amino acids. J was trimmed by 5 bases and V by 3 bases; bases with no gene match: 16. Germline CDR1 MGHRA, CDR2 YSYEKL. The CDR3 reads CASSHSVLGGKPDNEQFF. CDR3 DNA sequence: TGCGCCAGCAGCCATTCTGTCCTCGGGGGGAAACCCGACAATGAGCAGTTCTTC.

The gene calls are TRBV5-1 and TRBJ2-7; 9 positions match TRBD1. Germline trimming cut 2 bases from V and 5 bases from J; bases unmatched to any gene: 11. CDR1 SGHRS and CDR2 YFSETQ come from the germline V gene. The CDR3 has 16 amino acids. The CDR3 coding sequence is TGCGCCAGCAGCTTCGAATCTGGGACAGGGATTCACGAGCAGTACTTC. Amino acid sequence: CASSFESGTGIHEQYF. The full variable domain, completed using reference TRBV5-1 and TRBJ2-7, is KAGVTQTPRYLIKTRGQQVTLSCSPISGHRSVSWYQQTPGQGLQFLFEYFSETQRNKGNFPGRFSGRQFSNSRSEMNVSTLELGDSALYLCASSFESGTGIHEQYFGPGTRLTVT.

Details on this clonotype: One junction end disagrees with the germline gene, perhaps due to a read error. The genes are TRBV12-3 or TRBV12-4 and TRBJ2-1, with 10 bases identical to TRBD2. The CDR3 runs to 18 residues. The CDR3 region is CAGSSSLTLAGVGNEQFF. CDR3 bases: TGTGCCGGCAGTAGTAGCCTAACCCTAGCGGGAGTGGGGAATGAGCAGTTCTTC.

The chain carries TRBV14 and TRBJ2-1; D not resolved. V was trimmed by 2 bases and J by 10 bases, leaving 24 bases between them. The CDR3 runs 17 residues. CDR1 is SGHDN and CDR2 is FVKESK in the germline V gene. CDR3: CASSQRWSTVYTGEQFF. DNA for the CDR3: TGTGCCAGCAGCCAAAGATGGTCTACAGTTTACACCGGGGAGCAGTTCTTC.

This clonotype is medium-sized. The chain combines TRBV28 with TRBJ2-7; 11 bases align to TRBD1. Germline V gene lookup returns CDR1 MDHEN and CDR2 SYDVKM. V dropped 4 bases and J dropped 5; count of bases not matched to a gene: 4. There are 14 residues in the CDR3. The CDR3 DNA follows: TGTGCCAGCAGTTGGACAGGGGGCTTCCACGAGCAGTACTTC. Translated: CASSWTGGFHEQYF.

This clonotype was seen just once. The chain uses TRBV5-6 and TRBJ1-4, with D uncertain. CDR1 and CDR2 from the germline V gene are SGHDT and YYEEEE. V lost 0 bases and J 4 bases, leaving 7 bases between the germline ends. The CDR3 spans 14 residues. The CDR3 coding sequence is TGTGCCAGCAGCTTGGCGGACCTTAATGAAAAACTGTTTTTT. It encodes CASSLADLNEKLFF. Full variable domain (remainder filled in from reference TRBV5-6 and TRBJ1-4): DAGVTQSPTHLIKTRGQQVTLRCSPKSGHDTVSWYQQALGQGPQFIFQYYEEEERQRGNFPDRFSGHQFPNYSSELNVNALLLGDSALYLCASSLADLNEKLFFGSGTQLSVL.

This clonotype was seen repeatedly, ten times or more. The chain employs TRBV20-1 and TRBJ2-1; a possible D gene is TRBD2 (5 bases). Germline CDR1 is DFQATT and CDR2 is SNEGSKA (reference sequence). The V and J ends lost 0 bases and 2 bases respectively, with 14 bases between them. This CDR3 is 16 amino acids long. CDR3 sequence (DNA): TGCAGTGCTAGAGATCCTAATAGCGTCACCTACAATGAGCAGTTCTTC. This sequence encodes CSARDPNSVTYNEQFF.

Many counts were recorded for this clonotype. This chain connects TRBV4-1 to TRBJ2-7; 7 bases match TRBD1. V gave up 2 bases and J gave up 2 bases; unmatched junction bases: 3. The CDR3 is 14 residues long. Germline CDR1 reads MGHRA; CDR2 reads YSYEKL. Written as DNA, the CDR3 is TGCGCCAGCAGCCAAAGGGACAGAGCCTACGAGCAGTACTTC. This encodes CASSQRDRAYEQYF.